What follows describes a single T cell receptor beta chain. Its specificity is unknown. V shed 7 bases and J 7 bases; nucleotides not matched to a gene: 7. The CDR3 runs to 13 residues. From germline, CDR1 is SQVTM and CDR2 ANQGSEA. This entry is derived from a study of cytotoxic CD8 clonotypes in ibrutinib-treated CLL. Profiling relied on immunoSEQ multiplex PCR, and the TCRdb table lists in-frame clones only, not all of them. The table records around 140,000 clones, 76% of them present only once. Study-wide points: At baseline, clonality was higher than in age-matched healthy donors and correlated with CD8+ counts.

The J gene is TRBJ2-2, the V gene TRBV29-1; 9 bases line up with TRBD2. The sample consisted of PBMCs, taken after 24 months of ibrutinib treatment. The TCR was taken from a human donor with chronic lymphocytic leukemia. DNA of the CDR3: TGCAGCGCTGAGCGGGAGGTTGGCGGGGAGCTGTTTTTT. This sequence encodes CSAEREVGGELFF.